Each of the 17 T cell receptor beta chains below was sequenced from the same sample in a study of post-analysis software for immune sequencing data (dated by TCRdb to the mid-2010s). Here is what the overall study found, with its caveats: Roughly 5 TRBV segments, including TRBV5-6, TRBV5-1 and TRBV20-1, were significantly more frequent in patients than controls.

The method behind the library was PCR. Instrument on record: Illumina HiSeq 2500. To reduce PCR and sequencing biases, unique molecular identifiers were built into the TCR beta cDNA libraries. The public reads were run again by TCRdb, first through fastp at Q25 and then through MiXCR, and only productive beta chains were kept. Here each entry gathers all rows of one CDR3 protein and keeps the most common genes and DNA. For this sample the table gives hundreds of thousands of distinct CDR3 sequences, of which under 70% were detected only once. The ten largest clones capture approximately 4.5% of the sample. These receptors are not linked to any known antigen. Material for sequencing was blood. The receptor source for this set is a girl aged 10 to 17 with multiple sclerosis.

V usage is TRBV7-9 and J usage is TRBJ2-4, with D unclear. The J call is uncertain, as TRBJ2-7 better fits the DNA end. Germline V CDR1 and CDR2: SEHNR, FQNEAQ (reference sequence). The CDR3 is made up of 18 amino acids. CDR3 nucleotide sequence: TGTGCCAGCAGCTTAGATTCGATACGAGACAATCGACGCTACGAGCAGTACTTC. Residues: CASSLDSIRDNRRYEQYF.

The chain joins TRBV2 to TRBJ2-3; TRBD2 might be the D (6 bases). The V gene lost 11 bases and the J gene lost 0 bases, with 15 bases spanning the gap. The CDR3 spans 14 residues. The germline V gene encodes CDR1 SNHLY and CDR2 FYNNEI. The CDR3 DNA follows: TGTGCCGGGGCCGGAGGACTAAGCACAGATACGCAGTATTTT. Protein: CAGAGGLSTDTQYF.

V is TRBV3-1 and J is TRBJ2-1; 9 bases map to TRBD2. Losses at the gene ends were 0 bases for V and 7 bases for J; bases not matched to a gene: 4. The CDR3 runs to 15 residues. CDR1 and CDR2 (germline): LGHDT, YNNKEL (reference sequence). DNA for the CDR3: TGTGCCAGCAGCCAAGAAGCGGGGGGAACGAATGAGCAGTTCTTC. Protein product: CASSQEAGGTNEQFF.

The rearrangement uses TRBV27 and TRBJ2-7, with 8 nucleotides matching TRBD2. The DNA end lines up better with TRBJ2-1; the J call may be wrong. The CDR3 sequence is 20 residues long. The germline V gene has CDR1 MNHEY and CDR2 SMNVEV (reference sequence). The CDR3 coding sequence is TGTGCCAGCAGTCCCCTACGGGGAAGCGGGAGAAAAGAGGTGGGAATTGAGCAGTTCTTC. Its translation is CASSPLRGSGRKEVGIEQFF.

This clonotype occurred a few times. The chain is built from TRBV10-3 and TRBJ2-1, with 13 bases matching TRBD2. The CDR3 spans 15 residues. V shed 5 bases and J 6 bases; nucleotides not matched to a gene: 4. CDR1 and CDR2 from the germline V gene are ENHRY and SYGVKD. The CDR3 spells CAISSGTSGVNEQFF. In nucleotides, the CDR3 is TGTGCCATCAGTTCCGGGACTAGCGGGGTCAATGAGCAGTTCTTC.

This clonotype showed up just once. V is TRBV20-1 and J is TRBJ2-3, with 10 positions matching TRBD2. The germline CDR1 and CDR2 sequences are DFQATT and SNEGSKA (reference sequence). The junction had 7 bases not matched to a gene; V was cut back by 3 bases and J by 4 bases. This CDR3 contains 15 residues. The CDR3 nucleotides read TGCAGTGCTAGCCCTAGCGGGAGCGGCGCAGATACGCAGTATTTT. It translates to CSASPSGSGADTQYF.

The J gene is TRBJ2-7, the V gene TRBV28; possible D gene TRBD1, 6 bases. The CDR3 totals 14 residues. V shed 3 bases and J shed 2 bases, with 11 bases lying between them. The germline V gene encodes CDR1 MDHEN and CDR2 SYDVKM. The CDR3 reads CASSLGQPPYEQYF. CDR3 DNA sequence: TGTGCCAGCAGTTTGGGACAACCTCCCTACGAGCAGTACTTC.

The sample holds a few counts of this clonotype. The genes are TRBV29-1 and TRBJ2-2; D is tentatively TRBD1 or TRBD2 (6 bases each). This CDR3 has 12 residues. Germline V lookup: CDR1 SQVTM, CDR2 ANQGSEA. Trimming took 7 bases from V and 4 from J, leaving 10 bases between them. CDR3 DNA: TGCAGCGCGGGGGCGATCACCGGGGAGCTGTTTTTT. As protein: CSAGAITGELFF.

The chain has TRBV6-2 or TRBV6-3 and TRBJ2-7, with 10 positions matching TRBD2. The germline V gene encodes CDR1 MNHEY and CDR2 SVGEGT. CDR3 size: 14 residues. Trimming took 6 bases from V and 5 from J; bases not matched to a gene: 7. CDR3 bases: TGTGCCAGCAGGGGACTAGCGCACACTAACGAGCAGTACTTC. It codes for CASRGLAHTNEQYF.

This clonotype came up a few times. V and J are TRBV7-3 and TRBJ2-5, with 14 bases identical to TRBD2. The ends lost 5 bases at V and 5 bases at J; junction bases unmatched: 10. The CDR3 consists of 17 residues. Germline assignment: CDR1 SGHTA and CDR2 FQGTGA. The CDR3, as DNA: TGTGCCAGCAGCCAGGGACTAGCGGGAGTCGTGGGTGAGACCCAGTACTTC. It is translated as CASSQGLAGVVGETQYF.

This chain uses TRBV6-6 with TRBJ1-2, with no clear D. CDR1 is MNHNY and CDR2 is SVGAGI in the germline V gene (reference sequence). CDR3 length: 14 residues. The germline V and J ends were trimmed by 6 bases and 1 base, with 12 bases remaining between them. The CDR3 here is CASSPQDINYGYTF. The CDR3 nucleotides read TGTGCCAGCAGCCCCCAAGACATTAACTATGGCTACACCTTC.

The chain links TRBV18 to TRBJ2-7; TRBD1 aligns across 7 bases. The trim removed 0 bases at V and 8 bases at J, leaving 4 bases unmatched. CDR1 is KGHSH, CDR2 LQKENI, per germline. This CDR3 spans 13 amino acids. CDR3 nucleotide sequence: TGTGCCAGCTCACCACCGGTAGGGGGCAAGCAGTACTTC. This encodes CASSPPVGGKQYF.

This clonotype was detected a few times. The V call is TRBV9, the J call TRBJ2-3; D not resolved. Between the trimmed V and J ends, which lost 2 bases and 5 bases, there was a span of 9 bases. Germline values: CDR1 SGDLS, CDR2 YYNGEE. This CDR3 has 13 amino acids. The CDR3 protein is CASSVRTLDTQYF. The CDR3 region has the DNA TGTGCCAGCAGCGTGAGGACCCTAGATACGCAGTATTTT.

The rearrangement links TRBV24-1 to TRBJ2-3, with D possibly matching TRBD1 (7 bases). V lost 7 bases, J lost 4 bases, and 11 bases lay in between. This CDR3 has 13 residues. From germline, CDR1 is KGHDR and CDR2 SFDVKD. The CDR3 loop is CATREGASDTQYF. DNA of the CDR3: TGTGCCACCAGGGAGGGGGCCTCAGATACGCAGTATTTT.

The rearrangement joins TRBV30 to TRBJ2-1; D is undetermined. Trimming left V 5 bases short and J 2 bases short, with 16 bases between. The CDR3 covers 15 residues. Germline CDR1 reads GTSNPN; CDR2 reads SVGIG (reference sequence). The CDR3 DNA sequence: TGTGCCTGGGGCTCGATAGCTGCCCCCTACAATGAGCAGTTCTTC. Translated: CAWGSIAAPYNEQFF.

V gene TRBV6-1 combines with J gene TRBJ2-7; D ambiguous. V gave up 1 base and J gave up 12 bases, with 7 bases separating them. This CDR3 region has 10 residues. CDR1 is MNHNS, CDR2 SASEGT, per germline. CDR3 residues: CASSEENTYF. In DNA form, the CDR3 reads TGTGCCAGCAGTGAAGAAAATACGTACTTC.

The V call is TRBV20-1, the J call TRBJ2-7; D assignment may be TRBD1 or TRBD2 (6 bases each). In germline, CDR1 is DFQATT, CDR2 SNEGSKA (reference sequence). This CDR3 is built from 14 residues. Trimming cost V 6 bases and J 2 bases, with 17 bases left between them. CDR3 coding DNA: TGCAGTGCCCCCGGGGGCTTCCCTCCCTACGAGCAGTACTTC. It encodes CSAPGGFPPYEQYF.